This entry describes one TCR beta chain. Its specificity is not known. The CDR3 runs 16 residues. V shed 2 bases and J 6 bases; nucleotides not matched to a gene: 12. Germline V lookup: CDR1 KGHSH, CDR2 LQKENI. Amplified TCR beta CDR3 regions were obtained using RNA transcripts as template. HTBI-primed first-round RT-PCR preceded second-round multiplex PCR. A single record per CDR3 protein comes from TCRdb applying MiXCR to the multiplex PCR reads. In the table there are tens of thousands of distinct CDR3 sequences, 52% of which are singletons. This sample was taken from a study of Graves' ophthalmopathy and Graves' hyperthyroidism. Study-level points and caveats: Blood also contained most of the expanded thyroid clonotypes above 0.001 frequency.

This TCR was recovered from an adult man with Graves' ophthalmopathy. The V and J genes are TRBV18 and TRBJ2-7, with 8 bases matching TRBD1. The sequencing sample was made of peripheral blood. The CDR3 is CASSPVDRAKGGEQYF. The CDR3 nucleotides read TGTGCCAGCTCACCAGTGGACAGGGCCAAGGGGGGCGAGCAGTACTTC.